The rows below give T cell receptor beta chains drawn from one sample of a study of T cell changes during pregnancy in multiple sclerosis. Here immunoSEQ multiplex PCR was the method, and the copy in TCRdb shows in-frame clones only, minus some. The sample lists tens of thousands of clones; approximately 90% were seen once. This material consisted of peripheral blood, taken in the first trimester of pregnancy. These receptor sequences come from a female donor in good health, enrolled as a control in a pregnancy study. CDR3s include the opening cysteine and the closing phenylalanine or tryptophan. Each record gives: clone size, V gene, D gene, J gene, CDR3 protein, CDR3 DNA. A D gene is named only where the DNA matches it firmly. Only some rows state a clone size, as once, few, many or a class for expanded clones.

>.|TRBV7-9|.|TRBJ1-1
CASMPRGGYTEAFF
TGTGCCAGCATGCCCCGTGGAGGTTACACTGAAGCTTTCTTT
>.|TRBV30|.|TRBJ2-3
CAWSVRDTQYF
TGTGCCTGGAGTGTACGGGATACGCAGTATTTT
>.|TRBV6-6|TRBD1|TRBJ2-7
CASSFGTGVSYEQYF
TGTGCCAGCAGTTTCGGGACAGGGGTCTCCTACGAGCAGTACTTC
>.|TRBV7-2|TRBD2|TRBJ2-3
CASSQYGGATDTQYF
TGTGCCAGCAGCCAATACGGGGGGGCAACAGATACGCAGTATTTT
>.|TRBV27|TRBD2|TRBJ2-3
CASSPQTSGIRDTQYF
TGTGCCAGCAGTCCGCAGACTAGCGGGATCAGGGATACGCAGTATTTT
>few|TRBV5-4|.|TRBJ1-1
CASSRQLNTEAFF
TGTGCCAGCAGCCGACAGTTGAACACTGAAGCTTTCTTT
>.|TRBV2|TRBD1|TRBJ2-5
CASSEWGQGWETQYF
TGTGCCAGCAGTGAATGGGGACAGGGTTGGGAGACCCAGTACTTC
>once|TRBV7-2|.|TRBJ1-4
CASSLARAATNEKLFF
TGTGCCAGCAGCTTAGCGAGAGCCGCAACTAATGAAAAACTGTTTTTT
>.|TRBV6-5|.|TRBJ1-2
CASSYLDNNYGYTF
TGTGCCAGCAGTTACCTGGACAATAACTATGGCTACACCTTC
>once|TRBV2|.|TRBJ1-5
CASSVPWPSNQPQHF
TGTGCCAGCAGTGTCCCCTGGCCGAGCAATCAGCCCCAGCATTTT
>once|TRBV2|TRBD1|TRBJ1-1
CASSRTGSGTEAFF
TGTGCCAGCAGCCGGACAGGGTCCGGCACTGAAGCTTTCTTT